This TCR beta chain was recorded in a study of blood T cells in healthy people across ages. It was with a sample-barcoded 5' primer and a J-beta primer mix that a second PCR of roughly 7 to 12 cycles was run. Each cDNA molecule was tagged by a template-switch adaptor that had 12 random nucleotides. Each sample yielded at least 2.5 million CDR3-containing paired-end reads. MiXCR was run by TCRdb on the 5' RACE reads, yielding one entry per CDR3 protein. The sample records 580,000 or so distinct CDR3 sequences, 40% to 50% being singletons. Of note for this clonotype: Its antigen is currently unknown.

Study results and caveats: Leaving the PBMCs unsorted stopped any conclusive comparison of naive versus antigen-experienced cells.

The CDR3 has 11 residues. Germline lookup yields CDR1 SGHTA and CDR2 FQGNSA. The V end was cut by 5 bases, the J end by 11 bases, with 12 bases between. Collection of roughly 10 milliliters of peripheral blood was performed for each donor. This clonotype was obtained from a man older than 75 in good health. The sequenced material came from blood. J is TRBJ2-5 and V is TRBV7-2; D call uncertain. CDR3 loop: CASSIGHEQYF. The CDR3, as DNA: TGTGCCAGCAGCATAGGGCATGAGCAGTACTTC.